The present TCR beta chain was sequenced within a study of immune characterization of retroperitoneal liposarcoma. TCRdb re-derived calls from the PCR reads in MiXCR, one entry per CDR3 protein. The table has 1,500 to 2,000 distinct CDR3 sequences, under 55% seen once; the top ten hold about a fifth. The CDR3 runs 15 residues. The chain has TRBV12-3 or TRBV12-4 and TRBJ2-3; 14 bases fit TRBD2. Judging by the DNA end, TRBJ2-1 fits better; the J call may be wrong. The sequence was obtained from a female donor with retroperitoneal liposarcoma. Sequencing input: tumor tissue. Written as DNA, the CDR3 is TGTGCCAGCAGTTACGGGACTAGCGGGAGTGGTGAGCAGTTCTTC. This codes for CASSYGTSGSGEQFF.